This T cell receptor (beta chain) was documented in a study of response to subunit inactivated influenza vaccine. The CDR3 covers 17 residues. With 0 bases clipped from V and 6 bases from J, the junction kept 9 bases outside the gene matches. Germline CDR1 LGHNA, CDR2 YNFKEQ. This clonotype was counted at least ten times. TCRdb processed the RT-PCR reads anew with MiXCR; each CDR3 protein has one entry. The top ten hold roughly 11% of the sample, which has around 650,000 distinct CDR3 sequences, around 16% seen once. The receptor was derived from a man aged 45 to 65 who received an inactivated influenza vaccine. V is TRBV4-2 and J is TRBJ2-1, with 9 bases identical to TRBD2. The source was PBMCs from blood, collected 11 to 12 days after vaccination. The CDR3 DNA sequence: TGTGCCAGCAGCCAAGACTGGAGGGGACTAGCCGCCAATGAGCAGTTCTTC. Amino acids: CASSQDWRGLAANEQFF.